Presented here are 20 T cell receptor beta chains from one specimen sequenced in a study of CD8+ T cells in alopecia areata. Investigators isolated RNA and reverse transcribed it into cDNA to act as the sequencing template. Libraries were prepared by immunoSEQ multiplex PCR; TCRdb keeps only in-frame clonotypes and omits some of them. The repertoire consists of 35,000 to 45,000 clones, with approximately 92% occurring once and the leading ten covering 18%. Treatment noted: oral pan-JAK inhibitor, 5-10 mg twice daily. Sequences were derived from CD8+ T cells sorted from blood, sampled at week 24, from a patient treated with tofacitinib. The receptors derive from a human donor with alopecia areata.

The J gene is TRBJ2-1, the V gene TRBV4-3; 7 nucleotides match TRBD1. After removal of 2 bases from V and 9 bases from J, the junction contained 4 bases not matched to a gene. The CDR3 is 13 amino acids. The germline CDR1 and CDR2 sequences are LGHNA and YSLEER. The CDR3 protein is CASSQRQGSEQFF. CDR3 DNA sequence: TGCGCCAGCAGCCAACGACAGGGCAGTGAGCAGTTCTTC.

The chain carries TRBV5-4 and TRBJ2-7; D ambiguous. CDR1 and CDR2 from the germline V gene are SGHNT and YYREEE (reference sequence). Trimming left V 0 bases short and J 6 bases short, with 4 bases between. The CDR3 covers 11 residues. The CDR3 DNA sequence: TGTGCCAGCAGCTTGGGGACCGAGCAGTACTTC. Protein product: CASSLGTEQYF.

The chain combines TRBV5-1 with TRBJ2-5; tentative D call: TRBD2 (6 bases). The J call may be wrong; the DNA end is better matched by TRBJ2-7. This CDR3 has 14 residues. Looked up from germline, CDR1 is SGHRS and CDR2 is YFSETQ. CDR3 in amino acids: CASRGGSGGYEQYF. In DNA, the CDR3 is TGCGCCAGCAGGGGAGGTAGCGGAGGCTACGAGCAGTACTTC.

This clone came up once. The rearrangement links TRBV7-9 to TRBJ1-1; 9 positions agree with TRBD1. In germline, CDR1 is SEHNR, CDR2 FQNEAQ (reference sequence). Trimming cost V 5 bases and J 3 bases; bases outside gene matches: 19. This CDR3 comprises 19 residues. For the CDR3, the DNA is TGTGCCAGCAGCCCCTCTAAGGTCGGACAGGGGTATTTGGACACTGAAGCTTTCTTT. Amino acids: CASSPSKVGQGYLDTEAFF.

The CDR3 bases are TGTGCCAGCTCACCGTGGGCCAGTTCCTACGAGCAGTACTTC. Its translation: CASSPWASSYEQYF. The chain carries TRBV18 and TRBJ2-7; D uncertain. The CDR3 has 14 residues. CDR1 and CDR2 (germline): KGHSH, LQKENI. Deletions cut 3 bases from V and 1 base from J, with 10 bases between.

The chain has TRBV7-9 and TRBJ2-5; D is undetermined. The CDR3 totals 13 residues. Per the germline V gene, CDR1 is SEHNR and CDR2 is FQNEAQ (reference sequence). The V and J ends lost 6 bases and 0 bases respectively, with 8 bases between them. DNA of the CDR3: TGTGCCAGCAGGCCCCGAGACCAAGAGACCCAGTACTTC. Translation: CASRPRDQETQYF.

V is TRBV15 and J is TRBJ2-1; 7 nucleotides match TRBD1. V shed 1 base, J shed 8 bases, and the junction held 14 bases outside the gene matches. Germline V gene data show CDR1 as LNHNV and CDR2 as YYDKDF (reference sequence). The CDR3 sequence is 17 residues long. The CDR3 nucleotides read TGTGCCACCAGCAGAGGAGACAGGGATTTGGCCCCCGATGAGCAGTTCTTC. It yields the protein CATSRGDRDLAPDEQFF.

The chain combines TRBV20-1 with TRBJ2-7; D is undetermined. There are 9 residues in the CDR3. Deletions cut 4 bases from V and 5 bases from J, with 3 bases between. Looked up from germline, CDR1 is DFQATT and CDR2 is SNEGSKA (reference sequence). In nucleotides, the CDR3 is TGCAGTGCTAACCACGAGCAGTACTTC. It translates to CSANHEQYF.

The V gene is TRBV28, the J gene TRBJ2-5, with D unresolved. Germline CDR1 reads MDHEN; CDR2 reads SYDVKM. V shed 4 bases and J shed 1 base, with 13 bases lying between them. The CDR3 is made up of 15 amino acids. The CDR3: CASSYARRSQETQYF. Written as DNA, the CDR3 is TGTGCCAGCAGTTACGCGAGGCGGTCCCAAGAGACCCAGTACTTC.

The genes are TRBV10-3 and TRBJ2-7; 10 bases map to TRBD1. This CDR3 spans 16 amino acids. Germline lookup yields CDR1 ENHRY and CDR2 SYGVKD. V lost 0 bases and J lost 6; bases outside the gene matches: 8. CDR3 amino acids: CAISESRTGGTGEQYF. CDR3 DNA sequence: TGTGCCATCAGTGAGTCCCGGACAGGGGGGACGGGCGAGCAGTACTTC.

The chain uses TRBV19 and TRBJ2-7; D remains unclear. V lost 3 bases to trimming and J lost 4 bases, with 16 bases between them. The CDR3 is 15 residues long. Germline V gene data show CDR1 as LNHDA and CDR2 as SQIVND (reference sequence). The CDR3 loop reads CASSITLNPLYEQYF. The CDR3 DNA sequence: TGTGCCAGTAGTATTACGTTAAACCCCCTATACGAGCAGTACTTC.

The chain recombines TRBV30 with TRBJ2-1; D perhaps matches TRBD1 (5 bases). With 8 bases removed from V and 6 bases from J, the gap between germline ends came to 14 bases. This CDR3 contains 12 residues. CDR1 and CDR2 from the germline V gene are GTSNPN and SVGIG (reference sequence). The CDR3 sequence: CAQTARVNEQFF. In DNA, the CDR3 is TGTGCCCAAACAGCCAGGGTCAATGAGCAGTTCTTC.

The chain couples TRBV29-1 to TRBJ2-1; no firm D call. V was shortened by 3 bases and J by 0 bases, with 12 bases between the two germline ends. This CDR3 has 15 amino acids. From germline, CDR1 is SQVTM and CDR2 ANQGSEA. The DNA for the CDR3 is TGCAGCGTTGACCCCAGCTCGAGCTCCTACAATGAGCAGTTCTTC. As protein: CSVDPSSSSYNEQFF.

V is TRBV9 and J is TRBJ2-1; 7 bases fit TRBD2. The junction had 4 bases not matched to a gene; V was cut back by 2 bases and J by 2 bases. The CDR3 extends over 15 amino acids. In germline, CDR1 is SGDLS, CDR2 YYNGEE. The CDR3 sequence is CASSVGTTTYNEQFF. DNA for the CDR3: TGTGCCAGCAGCGTCGGGACTACCACCTACAATGAGCAGTTCTTC. Together with reference TRBV9 and TRBJ2-1, the CDR3 gives the full variable domain: DSGVTQTPKHLITATGQRVTLRCSPRSGDLSVYWYQQSLDQGLQFLIQYYNGEERAKGNILERFSAQQFPDLHSELNLSSLELGDSALYFCASSVGTTTYNEQFFGPGTRLTVL.

The chain carries TRBV28 and TRBJ2-3, with 10 bases matching TRBD2. The CDR3 runs 17 residues. CDR1 MDHEN and CDR2 SYDVKM come from the germline V gene. V lost 5 bases and J lost 2; bases outside the gene matches: 10. The CDR3 coding sequence is TGTGCCAGCAGTACCTCTTATCTAGCGGGGGACACAGATACGCAGTATTTT. Its protein is CASSTSYLAGDTDTQYF.

The chain employs TRBV27 and TRBJ2-3; possible D gene TRBD2, 7 bases. CDR1 MNHEY and CDR2 SMNVEV come from the germline V gene (reference sequence). V was clipped by 7 bases and J by 4 bases, with 15 bases between them. The CDR3 totals 14 residues. Here the CDR3 DNA reads TGTGCCAGCAAGAGGGGGGGGCCGGCAGATACGCAGTATTTT. Its protein is CASKRGGPADTQYF.

The V call is TRBV6-6, the J call TRBJ2-7; perhaps TRBD1 as D (6 bases). The germline gives CDR1 MNHNY, CDR2 SVGAGI (reference sequence). The CDR3 spans 14 residues. V lost 5 bases to trimming and J lost 3 bases, with 14 bases between them. In nucleotides, the CDR3 is TGTGCCAGCAGTAGCCGGGACACGAACTACGAGCAGTACTTC. This translates into CASSSRDTNYEQYF.

J is TRBJ2-5 and V is TRBV29-1; D might be TRBD1 (7 bases). Germline V gene lookup returns CDR1 SQVTM and CDR2 ANQGSEA. The CDR3 covers 14 residues. Trimming pared 7 bases from V and 5 bases from J, leaving 20 bases between. CDR3 amino acids: CSDRPQGGHETQYF. The DNA for the CDR3 is TGCAGCGACAGACCCCAGGGGGGCCATGAGACCCAGTACTTC.

The chain employs TRBV10-3 and TRBJ2-7, with 7 bases fitting TRBD2. Germline V gene data show CDR1 as ENHRY and CDR2 as SYGVKD. V was pared by 4 bases and J by 0 bases, with 3 bases of the junction left unmatched. The length of the CDR3 is 14 residues. In DNA, the CDR3 is TGTGCCATCAGTGGGGGCGGGGGCTCCTACGAGCAGTACTTC. Translation gives CAISGGGGSYEQYF.

This clone was recorded a few times. One end of the junction fails to match germline, which may point to a read error. The same CDR3 is also encoded by other DNA sequences in this sample. The chain links TRBV7-2 to TRBJ2-7; D possibly corresponds to TRBD2 (5 bases). In germline, CDR1 is SGHTA, CDR2 FQGNSA. The CDR3 is 16 residues long. DNA for the CDR3: TGCGCCAGCAGCCATTCGTTCGGGGAAGCGTCCTACGAGCAGTACTTC. The encoded protein is CASSHSFGEASYEQYF.